The 2 T cell receptor beta chains listed next were all sequenced from one sample in a study of brain metastases from non-small cell lung cancer. Profiling relied on immunoSEQ multiplex PCR, and the TCRdb table lists in-frame clones only, not all of them. The sample holds over a thousand clones, around 85% seen once. Source material: tumor-adjacent normal tissue. These receptors originate from a donor at least 40 years old with non-small cell lung cancer.

This clone occurred once. CDR3 nucleotide sequence: TGTGCCAGCAGCCTGAGGGGACTGCGAGGAGGCTACACCTTC. Translating it yields CASSLRGLRGGYTF. The gene calls are TRBV3-1 (or the pseudogene TRBV3-2) and TRBJ1-2; weak D call: TRBD1 (5 bases). V was shortened by 4 bases and J by 8 bases, with 17 bases between the two germline ends. The CDR3 has 14 residues. Germline assignment: CDR1 LGHDT and CDR2 YNNKEL (reference sequence).

The chain recombines TRBV7-2 with TRBJ2-3; D may be TRBD2 (5 bases). Trimming cost V 1 base and J 5 bases, with 16 bases left between them. This CDR3 spans 16 amino acids. CDR1 and CDR2 (germline): SGHTA, FQGNSA. The CDR3 loop reads CASSLGVTRAGDTQYF. CDR3 bases: TGTGCCAGCAGCTTAGGGGTCACAAGGGCGGGAGATACGCAGTATTTT.